These T cell receptor beta chains were read from a single sample in a study of T cell changes during pregnancy in multiple sclerosis. Sequenced by immunoSEQ multiplex PCR; TCRdb stores in-frame clones only, minus some. The repertoire has about 52,000 clones, more than 80% of them found once; the top ten carry 0.35% to 0.4%. The sample in question was CD4+ T cells from peripheral blood mononuclear cells, obtained before pregnancy. These receptors all come from a female donor with multiple sclerosis, enrolled in a pregnancy study. The CDR3 runs from the conserved cysteine through the conserved F or W. The order of the fields is V gene, D gene, CDR3 length, J gene, CDR3 protein, CDR3 DNA. D genes are given only for firm matches.

>TRBV7-9|.|14|TRBJ2-1
CASSLAQGHNEQFF
TGTGCCAGCAGCCTCGCTCAGGGCCACAATGAGCAGTTCTTC
>TRBV5-1|TRBD2|17|TRBJ2-7
CASSSSPGLAGNYEQYF
TGCGCCAGCAGCTCTTCTCCGGGACTAGCGGGAAATTACGAGCAGTACTTC
>TRBV28|.|14|TRBJ1-1
CASSLVRANTEAFF
TGTGCCAGCAGTTTGGTCAGGGCCAACACTGAAGCTTTCTTT
>TRBV2|.|12|TRBJ2-1
CASSPPLVWQFF
TGTGCCAGCAGTCCTCCTCTAGTTTGGCAGTTCTTC
>TRBV4-1|.|18|TRBJ2-7
CASRTPTGLRGGVYEQYF
TGCGCCAGCAGGACGCCAACCGGACTGCGTGGCGGAGTCTACGAGCAGTACTTC
>TRBV30|.|12|TRBJ2-3
CASGGNWDTQYF
TGTGCCTCCGGAGGAAATTGGGATACGCAGTATTTT
>TRBV5-6|.|15|TRBJ1-3
CASSLLPGNGNTIYF
TGTGCCAGCAGCTTACTTCCAGGGAATGGAAACACCATATATTTT
>TRBV5-1|TRBD1|14|TRBJ1-2
CASDKDREHYGYTF
TGCGCCAGCGACAAGGACAGGGAGCACTATGGCTACACCTTC
>TRBV5-1|.|17|TRBJ1-1
CASSSRDSPLQNTEAFF
TGCGCCAGCAGCTCCCGGGATAGTCCTCTCCAGAACACTGAAGCTTTCTTT
>TRBV28|.|18|TRBJ1-2
CASTPGVRTLVREDGYTF
TGTGCCAGCACCCCGGGGGTCAGGACACTCGTCCGGGAAGATGGCTACACCTTC
>TRBV2|TRBD2|14|TRBJ2-5
CASKSSGSGETQYF
TGTGCCAGCAAGAGTAGCGGGAGCGGCGAGACCCAGTACTTC
>TRBV5-4|.|13|TRBJ2-7
CASSLIGGVEQYF
TGTGCCAGCAGCTTGATCGGCGGCGTCGAGCAGTACTTC
>TRBV5-5|.|14|TRBJ1-5
CASSSAGGNQPQHF
TGTGCCAGCAGCTCCGCAGGGGGCAATCAGCCCCAGCATTTT
>TRBV7-9|.|11|TRBJ1-2
CASSLQSGYTF
TGTGCCAGCAGCTTACAATCTGGCTACACCTTC
>TRBV28|.|13|TRBJ1-2
CASSRLETGGYTF
TGTGCCAGCAGTCGGTTGGAGACGGGTGGCTACACCTTC
>TRBV27|TRBD2|16|TRBJ2-1
CASSSRTSGMIDEQFF
TGTGCCAGCAGTTCGCGGACTAGCGGGATGATAGATGAGCAGTTCTTC
>TRBV5-8|.|15|TRBJ1-3
CASSRQWRSGNTIYF
TGTGCCAGCAGCCGACAGTGGCGCTCTGGAAACACCATATATTTT
>TRBV5-1|.|14|TRBJ1-1
CASRPGTSNTEAFF
TGCGCCAGCAGACCTGGGACATCGAACACTGAAGCTTTCTTT
>TRBV11-3|.|12|TRBJ2-1
CASSSRYNEQFF
TGTGCCAGCAGCTCGCGGTACAATGAGCAGTTCTTC
>TRBV6-5|.|14|TRBJ2-1
CASSYSYRVTEQFF
TGTGCCAGCAGTTACTCGTACAGGGTCACTGAGCAGTTCTTC
>TRBV4-2|TRBD2|15|TRBJ2-7
CASSQLAGDRYEQYF
TGTGCCAGCAGCCAATTAGCGGGAGATCGGTACGAGCAGTACTTC
>TRBV13|.|16|TRBJ1-3
CATASLHRDPGNTIYF
TGTGCCACCGCATCTTTACACAGGGACCCTGGAAACACCATATATTTT
>TRBV18|.|17|TRBJ1-5
CASSPSGLGLGNQPQHF
TGTGCCAGCTCACCGTCAGGGCTAGGATTAGGCAATCAGCCCCAGCATTTT
>TRBV30|.|11|TRBJ2-3
CAWIAADTQYF
TGTGCCTGGATTGCGGCAGATACGCAGTATTTT